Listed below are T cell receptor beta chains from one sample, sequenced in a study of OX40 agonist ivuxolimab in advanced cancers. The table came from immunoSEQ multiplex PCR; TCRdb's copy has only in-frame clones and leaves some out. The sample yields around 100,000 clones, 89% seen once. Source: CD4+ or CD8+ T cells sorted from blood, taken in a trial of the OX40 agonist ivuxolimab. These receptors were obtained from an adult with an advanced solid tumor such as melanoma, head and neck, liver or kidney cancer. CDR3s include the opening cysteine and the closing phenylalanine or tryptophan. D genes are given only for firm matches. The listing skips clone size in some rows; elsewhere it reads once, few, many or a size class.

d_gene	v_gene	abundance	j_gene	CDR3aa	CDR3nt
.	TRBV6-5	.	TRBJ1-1	CASSYSGVRGEAFF	TGTGCCAGCAGTTACTCGGGGGTACGCGGTGAAGCTTTCTTT
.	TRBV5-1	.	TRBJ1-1	CASSLALGEAEAFF	TGCGCCAGCAGCTTGGCCCTAGGGGAGGCTGAAGCTTTCTTT
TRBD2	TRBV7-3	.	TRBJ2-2	CASSFGAGANTGELFF	TGTGCCAGCAGTTTTGGAGCGGGGGCGAACACCGGGGAGCTGTTTTTT
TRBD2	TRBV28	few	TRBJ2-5	CASGGLDQETQYF	TGTGCCAGCGGGGGACTAGACCAAGAGACCCAGTACTTC
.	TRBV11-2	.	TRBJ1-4	CASSWGTTNEKLFF	TGTGCCAGCAGCTGGGGGACAACTAATGAAAAACTGTTTTTT
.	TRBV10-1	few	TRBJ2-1	CASSESAGNEQFF	TGCGCCAGCAGTGAGTCGGCGGGGAATGAGCAGTTCTTC
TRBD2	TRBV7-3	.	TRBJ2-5	CASSKSSGSNQETQYF	TGTGCCAGCAGCAAATCTAGCGGGAGTAACCAAGAGACCCAGTACTTC
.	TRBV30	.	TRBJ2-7	CASLDGSSYEQYF	TGTGCCTCGCTAGACGGGAGCTCCTACGAGCAGTACTTC
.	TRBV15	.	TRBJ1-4	CATSRDTQGQTTNEKLFF	TGTGCCACCAGCAGAGATACCCAAGGACAAACAACTAATGAAAAACTGTTTTTT
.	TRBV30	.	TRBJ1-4	CAWMGGRGTNEKLFF	TGTGCCTGGATGGGAGGTCGGGGAACTAATGAAAAACTGTTTTTT
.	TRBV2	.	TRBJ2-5	CASSQNQGIGETQYF	TGTGCCAGCAGTCAAAACCAGGGAATAGGAGAGACCCAGTACTTC
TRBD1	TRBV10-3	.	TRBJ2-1	CAISESGDRGHNEQFF	TGTGCCATCAGTGAGTCGGGGGACAGGGGCCACAATGAGCAGTTCTTC
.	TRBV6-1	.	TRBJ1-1	CASERGLNTEAFF	TGTGCCAGCGAACGGGGCCTGAACACTGAAGCTTTCTTT
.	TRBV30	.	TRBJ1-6	CAWSAPGWNNSPLHF	TGTGCCTGGAGTGCTCCAGGGTGGAATAATTCACCCCTCCACTTT
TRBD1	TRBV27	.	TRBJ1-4	CASSLNQGVRGGEKLFF	TGTGCCAGCAGTTTAAATCAGGGGGTCCGTGGGGGTGAAAAACTGTTTTTT
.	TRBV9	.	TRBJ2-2	CASSYPGAVNTGELFF	TGTGCCAGCAGCTACCCGGGGGCCGTGAACACCGGGGAGCTGTTTTTT
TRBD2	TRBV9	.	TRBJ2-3	CASSGPSGGAPDTQYF	TGTGCCAGCAGCGGACCTAGCGGGGGGGCGCCAGATACGCAGTATTTT
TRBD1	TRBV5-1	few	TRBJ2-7	CASSPGQGSEQYF	TGCGCCAGCAGCCCGGGACAGGGATCCGAGCAGTACTTC
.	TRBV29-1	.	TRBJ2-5	CSVVIHNLLGETQYF	TGCAGCGTTGTGATCCACAATTTACTGGGAGAGACCCAGTACTTC
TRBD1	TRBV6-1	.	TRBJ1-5	CASSPGQGAQPQHF	TGTGCCAGCAGTCCGGGACAGGGGGCTCAGCCCCAGCATTTT
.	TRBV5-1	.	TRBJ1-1	CASRADTEAFF	TGCGCCAGCAGGGCCGACACTGAAGCTTTCTTT
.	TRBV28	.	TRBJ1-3	CASSPPRQRAAGNTIYF	TGTGCCAGCAGTCCCCCGAGACAGCGAGCAGCTGGAAACACCATATATTTT
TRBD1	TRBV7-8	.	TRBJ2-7	CASSLGDRGRAQYF	TGTGCCAGCAGCTTGGGGGACAGGGGGCGCGCGCAGTACTTC
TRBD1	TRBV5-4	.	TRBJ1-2	CASSFTTGPFGYTF	TGTGCCAGCAGCTTTACGACAGGGCCCTTTGGCTACACCTTC
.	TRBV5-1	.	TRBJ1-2	CASSSVVVGHSYGYTF	TGCGCCAGCAGCTCAGTGGTTGTGGGCCACTCCTATGGCTACACCTTC
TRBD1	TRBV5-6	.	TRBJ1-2	CASSLGQGDYGYTF	TGTGCCAGCAGCTTGGGACAGGGGGACTATGGCTACACCTTC
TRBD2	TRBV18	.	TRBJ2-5	CASSPRRLAGGSFQETQYF	TGTGCCAGCTCACCACGACGACTAGCTGGAGGAAGTTTCCAAGAGACCCAGTACTTC
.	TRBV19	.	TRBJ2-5	CASSMWGTQETQYF	TGTGCCAGTAGTATGTGGGGGACACAAGAGACCCAGTACTTC
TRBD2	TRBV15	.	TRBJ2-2	CATNGGVVTGELFF	TGTGCCACCAACGGGGGGGTAGTCACCGGGGAGCTGTTTTTT
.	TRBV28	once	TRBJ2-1	CASSLLSSFQAHEQFF	TGTGCCAGCAGTTTATTATCCAGTTTCCAGGCCCATGAGCAGTTCTTC
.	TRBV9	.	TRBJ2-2	CASSHLVGSGNTGELFF	TGTGCCAGCAGTCACCTGGTGGGTAGCGGGAACACCGGGGAGCTGTTTTTT
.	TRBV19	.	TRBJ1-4	CASSLTGQRGDEKLFF	TGTGCCAGTAGTCTAACGGGTCAAAGGGGAGATGAAAAACTGTTTTTT
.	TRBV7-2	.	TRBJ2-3	CASSLSGLSTDTQYF	TGTGCCAGCAGCCTCAGCGGGCTTAGCACAGATACGCAGTATTTT
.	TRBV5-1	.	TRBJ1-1	CASSPTIRAGSMNTEAFF	TGCGCCAGCAGCCCGACTATTAGGGCAGGGTCAATGAACACTGAAGCTTTCTTT
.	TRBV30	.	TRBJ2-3	CAWSWGASTDTQYF	TGTGCCTGGAGTTGGGGGGCTAGCACAGATACGCAGTATTTT
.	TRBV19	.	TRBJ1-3	CASSIFSQQTSGNTIYF	TGTGCCAGTAGTATTTTTTCACAGCAGACTTCTGGAAACACCATATATTTT
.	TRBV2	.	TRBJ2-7	CASSEAPTLIQYF	TGTGCCAGCAGTGAAGCGCCGACATTAATACAGTACTTC
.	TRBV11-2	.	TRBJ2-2	CASSLVGFGTGELFF	TGTGCCAGCAGCTTAGTGGGGTTCGGTACTGGGGAGCTGTTTTTT
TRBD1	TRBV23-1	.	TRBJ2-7	CASSQSSGQGASPLKFYEQYF	TGCGCCAGCAGTCAATCGTCCGGACAGGGGGCGTCTCCACTTAAATTCTACGAGCAGTACTTC
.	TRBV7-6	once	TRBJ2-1	CASSLRGGTEQFF	TGTGCCAGCAGCTTACGAGGGGGTACTGAGCAGTTCTTC